This T cell receptor beta chain stems from a study of cytomegalovirus exposure and HLA in healthy donors. Points from the study as a whole: A few chains tied to CMV proved CMV antigen-specific in vitro. Most of the CMV-associated TCR beta chains (in a later analysis) appeared to be HLA-restricted.

PCR employed 60 Vbeta and 13 Jbeta primers. Sequencing was performed with immunoSEQ multiplex PCR; in TCRdb, only in-frame clones are kept and a portion is missing. The repertoire consists of 150,000 to 180,000 clones, with 70% to 90% occurring once and the leading ten covering 4.5% to 7%. V was pared by 4 bases and J by 3 bases, with 13 bases between. The CDR3 extends over 14 amino acids. Germline values: CDR1 SEHNR, CDR2 FQNEAQ (reference sequence). Remarks on this clone: Its specificity is not known.

Sequenced: PBMCs. The chain links TRBV7-9 to TRBJ2-7, with D perhaps TRBD2 (5 bases). This TCR was recovered from a woman aged 40 to 50 in good health and CMV-seropositive. The CDR3 sequence is CASSSTQGLYEQYF. The CDR3 DNA reads TGTGCCAGCAGCTCTACTCAAGGACTCTACGAGCAGTACTTC.